This T cell receptor beta chain was identified during a study of blood T cell repertoires in COVID-19. The wider study: Material from acute and convalescent COVID-19 was sourced from the United States, Italy and Spain. T cells, B-cell-depleted T cells, or PBMCs supplied cDNA or gDNA.

Per the original data handling: Reference gene primer amplification in the assay estimated nucleated cell counts. Profiled with immunoSEQ multiplex PCR; TCRdb holds only in-frame clones, not every one. V, J and clone size are taken as reported in that table, and D and trimming were inferred from the DNA itself. The profile covers 95,000 to 150,000 clones, with about four fifths appearing a single time and 16% taken by the ten largest. Germline CDR1 MNHNS, CDR2 SASEGT. The germline V and J ends were trimmed by 3 bases and 2 bases, with 12 bases remaining between them. CDR3 length equals 15 residues. Source material: peripheral blood. This chain joins TRBV6-1 and TRBJ2-3; D might be TRBD2 (6 bases). The source of this sequence is a man between 60 and 75 years old with active or convalescent COVID-19. In nucleotides, the CDR3 is TGTGCCAGCAGTGACAACGGACTATCCACAGATACGCAGTATTTT. It is translated as CASSDNGLSTDTQYF.